Listed here is a single T cell receptor beta chain. In the source study's methods: Amplified reference gene primers provided the basis for estimating nucleated cell counts. Sequenced by immunoSEQ multiplex PCR; TCRdb stores in-frame clones only, minus some. The V and J calls and clone size are taken from that table; D and trimming were inferred from the DNA. The sample consists of approximately 68,000 clones, about 80% of them appearing once. The CDR3 spans 15 residues. In germline, CDR1 is SSHAT, CDR2 FNYEAQ (reference sequence). The J segment lost 5 bases and the V segment lost 6 bases, leaving 12 bases of the junction unmatched. The data stem from a study of blood T cell repertoires in COVID-19. Study-level information: The origin of the acute and convalescent COVID-19 samples was the United States, Italy and Spain. Sample material is recorded as cDNA or gDNA derived from T cells, B-cell-depleted T cells, or PBMCs.

The sequenced sample consisted of peripheral blood. This TCR derives from a woman aged 60-75 years with acute or convalescent COVID-19. V usage is TRBV7-7 and J usage is TRBJ2-5; 7 bases align to TRBD1. DNA of the CDR3: TGTGCCAGCAGTTCAGGGGGAACAGGGGCCGAGACCCAGTACTTC. Translating gives CASSSGGTGAETQYF.